This T cell receptor beta chain was captured by sequencing in a study of cytomegalovirus exposure and HLA in healthy donors. Study results and limitations: A later analysis showed that HLA-associated TCR beta chains had undergone more clonal expansion than equally common others. High sensitivity and specificity were reportedly achieved when the classifier diagnosed cytomegalovirus status. Cytomegalovirus association was assigned to approximately 160 TCR beta chains. Accurate prediction of HLA-A and HLA-B alleles (for most subjects) was reportedly achieved from TCR beta sequences.

About this clone: The antigen is not known.

The PCR was carried out with 60 Vbeta primers and 13 Jbeta primers. Generated by immunoSEQ multiplex PCR, the TCRdb table keeps only in-frame clones and is missing some. The sample yields over 150,000 clones, roughly 89% seen once. The germline gives CDR1 SGHNT, CDR2 YYREEE (reference sequence). The trim removed 5 bases at V and 2 bases at J, leaving 9 bases unmatched. The CDR3 contains 15 residues. The clonotype originates from a woman under 40 in good health and CMV-seronegative. Sequencing used PBMCs. The chain employs TRBV5-4 and TRBJ2-5, with 7 bases matching TRBD1. The CDR3 DNA follows: TGTGCCAGCAGGCCCAGGGACAGACCGCAAGAGACCCAGTACTTC. It specifies CASRPRDRPQETQYF.